The rows below give T cell receptor beta chains drawn from one sample of a study of a mutant IDH1 vaccine in newly diagnosed glioma. Clones were read by immunoSEQ multiplex PCR, and TCRdb kept only the in-frame ones, dropping some. Of about 92,000 clones in the sample, about 83% are singletons; the top ten hold around 7.4%. Sequencing was performed on PBMCs, taken from a glioma patient treated with radiotherapy, temozolomide or both. The receptors stem from a woman aged 45-65 years with glioma. Both conserved end residues are part of each CDR3. The D gene is left open where the match is weak. Only part of the rows carry a size: once, few, many, or a class if the clone is expanded.

v_gene	abundance	d_gene	j_gene	CDR3nt	CDR3aa
TRBV14	-	-	TRBJ2-2	TGTGCCAGCAGCCAATTAGGGAACACCGGGGAGCTGTTTTTT	CASSQLGNTGELFF
TRBV19	-	-	TRBJ2-7	TGTGCCAGTACTCCCGAAGTGGGCAGATCCTACGAGCAGTACTTC	CASTPEVGRSYEQYF
TRBV5-1	-	-	TRBJ1-1	TGCGCCAGCAGCTTAAGACCGGAGGACACTGAAGCTTTCTTT	CASSLRPEDTEAFF
TRBV6-4	few	-	TRBJ1-5	TGTGCCAGCAGTGACGGCAGATCATATAGCAATCAGCCCCAGCATTTT	CASSDGRSYSNQPQHF
TRBV7-2	-	-	TRBJ2-7	TGTGCCAGCAGCTTAGCCGGGGGCACCTCCTACGAGCAGTACTTC	CASSLAGGTSYEQYF
TRBV29-1	-	-	TRBJ2-7	TGCAGCGTTGACAGGGCGGGGCGCGAGCAGTACTTC	CSVDRAGREQYF
TRBV19	-	TRBD2	TRBJ2-3	TGTGCCAGTAGTATCAAGTTGCCTAGCGGGGTGAGGCATACGCAGTATTTT	CASSIKLPSGVRHTQYF
TRBV30	-	-	TRBJ1-5	TGTGCCTGGAGTGTAGGCCGGTATGTCGGTCAGCCCCAGCATTTT	CAWSVGRYVGQPQHF
TRBV6-1	-	-	TRBJ1-1	TGTGCCAGCAGTGAAAGTTTGGAACAGAGGGACCCTGAAGCTTTCTTT	CASSESLEQRDPEAFF
TRBV18	-	TRBD1	TRBJ1-2	TGTGCCAGCTCACCAGGACAGGGGGGGAAAGGTGGCTACACCTTC	CASSPGQGGKGGYTF
TRBV30	-	-	TRBJ1-3	TGTGCCTGGAGTGTTTTGGGGGGGACGGGAAACACCATATATTTT	CAWSVLGGTGNTIYF
TRBV11-2	-	-	TRBJ1-2	TGTGCCAGCAGTTTCGAAAGTTATGGCTACACCTTC	CASSFESYGYTF
TRBV20-1	few	TRBD1	TRBJ2-7	TGCAGTGCAAAGACAGGGCCCGAGCAGTACTTC	CSAKTGPEQYF
TRBV2	-	-	TRBJ2-7	TGTGCCAGCAGTGAAAACAGAAACTACGAGCAGTACTTC	CASSENRNYEQYF
TRBV6-1	-	-	TRBJ1-1	TGTGCCAGCAGGCTAGAGGGTCTTTACGGTGAAGCTTTCTTT	CASRLEGLYGEAFF
TRBV5-1	-	-	TRBJ1-6	TGCGCCAGCGGGACTTCTAATTCACCCCTCCACTTT	CASGTSNSPLHF
TRBV5-6	-	-	TRBJ2-6	TGTGCCAGCAGCTTGGTAGGGTCCGGGGCCAACGTCCTGACTTTC	CASSLVGSGANVLTF
TRBV30	-	-	TRBJ1-1	TGTGCCTGGAGTGTGAGTAGCCACACTGAAGCTTTCTTT	CAWSVSSHTEAFF
TRBV6-5	-	-	TRBJ1-1	TGTGCCAGCAGTACAGGATCCCATCGGGCTGAAGCTTTCTTT	CASSTGSHRAEAFF
TRBV29-1	-	TRBD2	TRBJ2-2	TGCAGCGTTTTAAATTCCGGGACTAGCGGGATTAACACCGGGGAGCTGTTTTTT	CSVLNSGTSGINTGELFF
TRBV4-2	-	TRBD1	TRBJ2-7	TGTGCCAGCAGCCAAACGGGGACAGGGGCCTACGAGCAGTACTTC	CASSQTGTGAYEQYF
TRBV5-5	-	-	TRBJ2-7	TGTGCCAGCAGCTCCGATTGGCAGGGGCCTTATTACGAGCAGTACTTC	CASSSDWQGPYYEQYF
TRBV21-1	-	-	TRBJ2-3	TGTGCCAGCAGCACAGGGGTTAAATGGGAAGATACGCAGTATTTT	CASSTGVKWEDTQYF
TRBV7-8	-	TRBD2	TRBJ2-2	TGTGCCAGCAGCCCGGCGGGGGTGCGCGCCGGGGAGCTGTTTTTT	CASSPAGVRAGELFF
TRBV6-1	-	TRBD1	TRBJ1-5	TGTGCCAGCAGTGAGGCGACAGGGGATCATCAGCCCCAGCATTTT	CASSEATGDHQPQHF
TRBV5-4	-	-	TRBJ1-2	TGTGCCAGCAGCTTGACGATTTCAGGGTCTGGCTACACCTTC	CASSLTISGSGYTF
TRBV28	-	-	TRBJ1-2	TGTGCCAGCAGTTTATTGCCCCGGAAAGGGTCTAACTATGGCTACACCTTC	CASSLLPRKGSNYGYTF
TRBV19	-	TRBD1	TRBJ2-1	TGTGCCAGTAGTATAGTAGCAGGGGGCGCAGGCAATGAGCAGTTCTTC	CASSIVAGGAGNEQFF
TRBV5-1	-	TRBD1	TRBJ1-2	TGCGCCAGCAGCTGGGGGACAGGGAACTATGGCTACACCTTC	CASSWGTGNYGYTF
TRBV7-2	-	-	TRBJ1-1	TGTGCCAGCAGCCCATTACAGGGTGCGCGAACTGAAGCTTTCTTT	CASSPLQGARTEAFF
TRBV4-1	-	-	TRBJ1-2	TGCGCCAGCAGTCCCCTCGATGGCAACTATGGCTACACCTTC	CASSPLDGNYGYTF
TRBV6-1	-	-	TRBJ1-1	TGTGCCAGCAGTTACGGGAGACAGGCTTTCTTT	CASSYGRQAFF
TRBV5-1	-	-	TRBJ1-4	TGCGCCAGCAGCTTACAGGGTTATAATGAAAAACTGTTTTTT	CASSLQGYNEKLFF
TRBV10-2	-	TRBD1	TRBJ2-7	TGCGCCAGCAGTGGGACAGGGTTCCCCCCTACCTACGAGCAGTACTTC	CASSGTGFPPTYEQYF
TRBV7-9	once	-	TRBJ1-1	TGTGCCAGCACCTACGGCGACACTGAAGCTTTCTTT	CASTYGDTEAFF
TRBV6-1	-	TRBD1	TRBJ2-7	TGTGCCAGCAGGGCAGACAGGGGGCGGTACGAGCAGTACTTC	CASRADRGRYEQYF
TRBV7-9	-	-	TRBJ2-7	TGTGCCAGCAGCTCCCCCTTAGGGGGCTACGAGCAGTACTTC	CASSSPLGGYEQYF
TRBV5-5	few	TRBD2	TRBJ2-7	TGTGCCTCAGGACTAGCGGGGAAGGCCTACGAGCAGTACTTC	CASGLAGKAYEQYF
TRBV7-2	once	-	TRBJ2-1	TGTGCCAGCAGCCTATACATCGGGTATGAGCAGTTCTTC	CASSLYIGYEQFF
TRBV30	-	-	TRBJ2-7	TGTGCCTGGAGTGTAAGCAGGGGTTACCCCTACGAGCAGTACTTC	CAWSVSRGYPYEQYF
TRBV6-4	-	-	TRBJ2-7	TGTGCCAGCAGTGACTCGGGGGGCTACGAGCAGTACTTC	CASSDSGGYEQYF